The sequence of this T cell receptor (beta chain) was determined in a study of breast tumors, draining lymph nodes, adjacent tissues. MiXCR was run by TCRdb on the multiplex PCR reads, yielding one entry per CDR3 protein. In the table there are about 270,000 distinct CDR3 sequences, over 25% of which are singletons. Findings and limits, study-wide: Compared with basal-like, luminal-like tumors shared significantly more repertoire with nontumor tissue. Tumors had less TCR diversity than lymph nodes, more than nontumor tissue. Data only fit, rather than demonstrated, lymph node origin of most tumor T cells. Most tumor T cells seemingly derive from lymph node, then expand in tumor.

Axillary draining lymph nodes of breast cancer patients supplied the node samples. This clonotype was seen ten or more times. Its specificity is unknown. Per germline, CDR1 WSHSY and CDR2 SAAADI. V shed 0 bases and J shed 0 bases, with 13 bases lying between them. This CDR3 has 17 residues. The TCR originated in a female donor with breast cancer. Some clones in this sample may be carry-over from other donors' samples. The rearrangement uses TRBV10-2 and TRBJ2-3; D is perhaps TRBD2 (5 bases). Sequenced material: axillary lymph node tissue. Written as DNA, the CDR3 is TGCGCCAGCAGTGAGTCGAGAGGGCGGGTTAGCACAGATACGCAGTATTTT. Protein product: CASSESRGRVSTDTQYF.